A selection of T cell receptor beta chains follows, all from one sample in a study of blood T cell repertoires in COVID-19. The method was immunoSEQ multiplex PCR; TCRdb's version includes in-frame clones alone and lacks a portion of them. The sample records roughly 97,000 clones, just under 85% being singletons. The sample consisted of peripheral blood. These receptors were obtained from a man between 65 and 85 years old with acute or convalescent COVID-19. The CDR3 runs from the conserved cysteine through the conserved F or W. Each record gives: J gene, CDR3 length, clone size, D gene, V gene, CDR3 protein, CDR3 DNA. D genes are given only for firm matches. Part of the rows lack a size; the others show once, few, many or a class for expanded clones.

TRBJ2-7 16 . TRBD2 TRBV28 CASRTTSGLPPYEQYF TGTGCCAGCAGAACTACTAGCGGATTACCTCCCTACGAGCAGTACTTC
TRBJ2-2 15 . TRBD2 TRBV2 CASRVGGPLTGELFF TGTGCCAGCCGGGTGGGAGGGCCTTTGACCGGGGAGCTGTTTTTT
TRBJ2-7 15 . TRBD1 TRBV6-5 CASRDRGLLSYEQYF TGTGCCAGCAGGGACAGGGGGCTCCTATCCTACGAGCAGTACTTC
TRBJ1-1 14 . . TRBV14 CASSQTQGRREAFF TGTGCCAGCAGCCAGACCCAGGGAAGGCGGGAAGCTTTCTTT
TRBJ2-3 16 once TRBD2 TRBV28 CASTMTSGSWTDTQYF TGTGCCAGCACGATGACTAGCGGGAGTTGGACAGATACGCAGTATTTT
TRBJ1-1 13 . . TRBV6-1 CASSESDYLEAFF TGTGCCAGCAGTGAATCCGACTATCTCGAAGCTTTCTTT
TRBJ1-3 15 . . TRBV15 CATTEGRLTGNTIYF TGTGCCACCACCGAAGGGAGGCTCACTGGAAACACCATATATTTT
TRBJ1-3 17 . . TRBV9 CASSVDLQASSGNTIYF TGTGCCAGCAGCGTAGATTTACAGGCCAGCTCTGGAAACACCATATATTTT
TRBJ2-1 14 . TRBD1 TRBV11-1 CASSLANRGNEQFF TGTGCCAGCAGCTTAGCTAACAGGGGGAATGAGCAGTTCTTC
TRBJ1-1 14 . TRBD1 TRBV11-1 CASSLVGQGNEAFF TGTGCCAGCAGCTTAGTGGGACAGGGGAATGAAGCTTTCTTT
TRBJ1-1 12 . . TRBV29-1 CSGFRGNTEAFF TGCAGCGGGTTCAGGGGGAACACTGAAGCTTTCTTT
TRBJ2-7 14 . . TRBV9 CASSPATASYEQYF TGTGCCAGCAGCCCCGCTACCGCCTCCTACGAGCAGTACTTC
TRBJ2-7 12 . . TRBV11-2 CASSSQGFEQYF TGTGCCAGCAGCTCCCAGGGGTTCGAGCAGTACTTC
TRBJ2-2 16 once . TRBV27 CASSKFGGENTGELFF TGTGCCAGCAGTAAGTTCGGGGGTGAGAACACCGGGGAGCTGTTTTTT
TRBJ2-3 16 . . TRBV12-5 CASGLEMGAAGDTQYF TGTGCTAGTGGTTTGGAGATGGGTGCAGCGGGTGATACGCAGTATTTT
TRBJ2-2 14 few . TRBV2 CASRLLVNTGELFF TGTGCCAGCAGGCTACTAGTTAACACCGGGGAGCTGTTTTTT
TRBJ2-7 15 . . TRBV2 CASRILEGAIHEQYF TGTGCCAGCCGGATTTTGGAGGGGGCCATCCACGAGCAGTACTTC
TRBJ1-5 14 . TRBD1 TRBV2 CASSHRGVNQPQHF TGTGCCAGCAGCCACAGGGGAGTAAATCAGCCCCAGCATTTT
TRBJ1-5 14 . . TRBV30 CAWSMTASNQPQHF TGTGCCTGGAGTATGACAGCCAGCAATCAGCCCCAGCATTTT
TRBJ1-2 14 . . TRBV6-5 CASGHRQDVYGYTF TGTGCCAGCGGCCACCGACAGGACGTCTATGGCTACACCTTC
TRBJ2-7 17 few TRBD2 TRBV4-2 CASSQDIAGGPPYEQYF TGTGCCAGCAGCCAAGATATAGCGGGAGGCCCGCCCTACGAGCAGTACTTC
TRBJ2-1 15 . TRBD1 TRBV4-2 CASSPDRASYNEQFF TGTGCCAGCAGCCCGGACAGGGCCTCCTACAATGAGCAGTTCTTC
TRBJ1-3 16 . . TRBV5-6 CASSLGAGSSGNTIYF TGTGCCAGCAGCTTGGGCGCGGGATCCTCTGGAAACACCATATATTTT
TRBJ1-6 16 . TRBD1 TRBV30 CASFGIHRGLRSPLHF TGTGCCTCCTTTGGCATTCACAGGGGGCTTAGGTCACCCCTCCACTTT
TRBJ2-1 15 . . TRBV18 CASSPTLDGYNEQFF TGTGCCAGCTCACCAACTCTCGATGGTTACAATGAGCAGTTCTTC
TRBJ2-7 13 . . TRBV15 CATSSSQDYEQYF TGTGCCACCAGCAGTTCACAGGACTACGAGCAGTACTTC